Each of the 18 T cell receptor beta chains below was sequenced from the same sample in a study of cytomegalovirus exposure and HLA in healthy donors. PCR used 60 Vbeta primers and 13 Jbeta primers. Only in-frame clones appear in the TCRdb table, and some are missing; sequencing was by immunoSEQ multiplex PCR. The sample lists under 150,000 clones, around three quarters occurring once. Sequenced material: PBMCs. The receptors here all came from a man younger than 40 in good health and CMV-seronegative.

This rearrangement joins TRBV28 to TRBJ1-3, with D perhaps TRBD1 (6 bases). CDR3 size: 17 residues. With 4 bases removed from V and 0 bases from J, the gap between germline ends came to 16 bases. Germline V gene sequence: CDR1 MDHEN, CDR2 SYDVKM. CDR3 nucleotides: TGTGCCAGCAGTTCCGGGGGGCAAGTGTCCTCTGGAAACACCATATATTTT. Translated: CASSSGGQVSSGNTIYF.

The chain joins TRBV6-1 to TRBJ2-3, with 7 nucleotides matching TRBD1. The CDR3 is made up of 13 amino acids. V was pared by 3 bases and J by 4 bases, with 1 base of the junction left unmatched. Germline CDR1 is MNHNS and CDR2 is SASEGT. The chain's CDR3 is CASSDQGADTQYF. CDR3 DNA: TGTGCCAGCAGTGACCAGGGGGCAGATACGCAGTATTTT.

There are a few counts of this clone. V is TRBV7-2 and J is TRBJ2-1, with a possible D match to TRBD2 (5 bases). The CDR3 loop spans 13 amino acids. Trimming took off 5 bases at V and 2 bases at J, with 7 bases between the two ends. The germline CDR1 and CDR2 sequences are SGHTA and FQGNSA. The CDR3 region is CASSPTTYNEQFF. The CDR3 coding sequence is TGTGCCAGCAGCCCGACTACCTACAATGAGCAGTTCTTC.

The chain couples TRBV5-1 to TRBJ2-7, with 11 bases identical to TRBD2. Losses at the gene ends were 3 bases for V and 3 bases for J; bases not matched to a gene: 5. Germline CDR1 and CDR2: SGHRS and YFSETQ. This CDR3 contains 15 residues. In DNA, the CDR3 is TGCGCCAGCAGCTCCCCGGGACTAGCGGACTACGAGCAGTACTTC. Amino acids: CASSSPGLADYEQYF.

J is TRBJ2-3 and V is TRBV7-8; the D is unclear. Per germline, CDR1 SGHVS and CDR2 FQNEAQ. This CDR3 spans 14 amino acids. V shed 1 base and J shed 3 bases, with 8 bases lying between them. DNA of the CDR3: TGTGCCAGCAGCTTAGGACTCATGACAGATACGCAGTATTTT. This translates into CASSLGLMTDTQYF.

Turning to this clone: The junction shows a germline mismatch at one end, possibly a read error. The V call is TRBV27, the J call TRBJ2-7; 7 bases fit TRBD1. In germline, CDR1 is MNHEY, CDR2 SMNVEV (reference sequence). The CDR3 has 13 amino acids. The CDR3: CASSPDRNYGQYF. CDR3 DNA: TGTGCCAGCAGTCCGGACAGGAACTACGGGCAGTACTTC.

The chain links TRBV30 to TRBJ2-2; 11 bases fit TRBD2. V was clipped by 3 bases and J by 5 bases; unmatched bases: 5. The CDR3 covers 15 residues. The germline gives CDR1 GTSNPN, CDR2 SVGIG (reference sequence). The CDR3 here is CAWRASGRITGELFF. CDR3 nucleotide sequence: TGTGCCTGGAGAGCTAGCGGGAGGATAACCGGGGAGCTGTTTTTT.

As to this clone: The junction does not match germline at one end; this may be a read error. This chain connects TRBV2 to TRBJ1-1; a weak D match, TRBD1 (5 bases). Per germline, CDR1 SNHLY and CDR2 FYNNEI. CDR3 length equals 12 residues. CDR3 sequence: CACRASFSEAFF. Written as DNA, the CDR3 is TGTGCCTGCAGGGCATCATTTTCTGAAGCTTTCTTT.

This rearrangement joins TRBV19 to TRBJ2-2; 8 bases align to TRBD2. The germline V gene has CDR1 LNHDA and CDR2 SQIVND (reference sequence). This CDR3 has 16 residues. The ends lost 3 bases at V and 3 bases at J; junction bases unmatched: 6. The CDR3 loop reads CASSIPAGVYTGELFF. CDR3 nucleotide sequence: TGTGCCAGTAGTATCCCAGCGGGGGTCTACACCGGGGAGCTGTTTTTT.

The chain joins TRBV5-8 to TRBJ1-1; D uncertain. Germline V CDR1 and CDR2: SGHTS, YDEGEE. The CDR3 extends over 13 amino acids. V lost 0 bases and J 10 bases, leaving 13 bases between the germline ends. CDR3 in DNA: TGTGCCAGCAGCTTGGGTGGTGGGAGAGTAGCTTTCTTT. Its translation is CASSLGGGRVAFF.

This clone was recorded once. V is TRBV7-9 and J is TRBJ1-1; TRBD1 matches 7 bases. Germline CDR1 and CDR2: SEHNR and FQNEAQ (reference sequence). The CDR3 contains 13 residues. After removal of 4 bases from V and 7 bases from J, the junction contained 6 bases not matched to a gene. The CDR3 DNA reads TGTGCCAGCAGCTCGGGGACAGCCTGTGAAGCTTTCTTT. Its protein is CASSSGTACEAFF.

This clone has at least ten counts. The chain combines TRBV6-4 with TRBJ2-3; TRBD1 aligns across 9 bases. CDR1 is MRHNA and CDR2 is SNTAGT in the germline V gene. Germline trimming cut 4 bases from V and 2 bases from J; bases unmatched to any gene: 1. The CDR3 contains 14 residues. This chain's CDR3 is CASSGDRDTDTQYF. The CDR3 DNA reads as TGTGCCAGCAGTGGGGACAGGGACACAGATACGCAGTATTTT.

V gene TRBV2 combines with J gene TRBJ2-1, with 7 bases that match TRBD2. From germline, CDR1 is SNHLY and CDR2 FYNNEI. This CDR3 region has 14 residues. J was trimmed by 0 bases and V by 10 bases; bases with no gene match: 6. CDR3 in DNA: TGTGCCACCCCCCGCGGGGGCTCCTACAATGAGCAGTTCTTC. Its protein product is CATPRGGSYNEQFF.

V is TRBV5-1 and J is TRBJ2-6; TRBD1 agrees at 11 bases. The CDR3 has 16 residues. The J segment lost 4 bases and the V segment lost 3 bases, leaving 3 bases of the junction unmatched. Germline V gene data show CDR1 as SGHRS and CDR2 as YFSETQ. The CDR3: CASSSDRGPGANVLTF. The CDR3 region has the DNA TGCGCCAGCAGCTCGGACAGGGGGCCCGGGGCCAACGTCCTGACTTTC.

The chain couples TRBV7-2 to TRBJ2-7; TRBD2 matches at 13 bases. This CDR3 has 15 amino acids. CDR1 and CDR2 from the germline V gene are SGHTA and FQGNSA. Unmatched junction bases numbered 5, after V lost 3 bases and J lost 6 bases. The CDR3 sequence is CASSFGLAGASEQYF. The CDR3 coding sequence is TGTGCCAGCAGCTTCGGACTAGCGGGAGCCTCCGAGCAGTACTTC.

The chain combines TRBV20-1 with TRBJ2-5, with D unresolved. The CDR3 spans 11 residues. Germline V gene lookup returns CDR1 DFQATT and CDR2 SNEGSKA (reference sequence). V was clipped by 3 bases and J by 5 bases, with 7 bases between them. The CDR3 DNA reads TGCAGTGCTAGGGAGATCGAGACCCAGTACTTC. Its translation is CSAREIETQYF.

The gene calls are TRBV5-1 and TRBJ1-1; tentatively, D is TRBD1 (6 bases). This CDR3 spans 14 amino acids. Trimming removed 4 bases at V and 4 bases at J, with 14 bases between. Germline lookup yields CDR1 SGHRS and CDR2 YFSETQ. The CDR3 sequence: CASSQPEGGTEAFF. As DNA, the CDR3 is TGCGCCAGCAGCCAGCCCGAAGGGGGCACTGAAGCTTTCTTT. The complete variable domain, with remaining parts taken from reference TRBV5-1 and TRBJ1-1, reads KAGVTQTPRYLIKTRGQQVTLSCSPISGHRSVSWYQQTPGQGLQFLFEYFSETQRNKGNFPGRFSGRQFSNSRSEMNVSTLELGDSALYLCASSQPEGGTEAFFGQGTRLTVV.

This chain uses TRBV12-5 with TRBJ1-1; possibly TRBD1 for D (5 bases). Trimming took 1 base from V and 2 from J, leaving 11 bases between them. The CDR3 runs 15 residues. Germline V lookup: CDR1 LGHNT, CDR2 FRNRAP. The CDR3 sequence is CASGLAGAFNTEAFF. The CDR3 DNA follows: TGTGCTAGTGGTTTGGCTGGGGCTTTTAACACTGAAGCTTTCTTT.